This TCR beta chain was captured by sequencing in a study of T cells in Graves' hyperthyroidism and ophthalmopathy. Broader study findings: Ophthalmopathy stood apart from stable hyperthyroidism in a 13 V-J model.

Regarding this clonotype: Its specificity is not known. A read error may be the cause here, since a much bigger clone is one base away.

Patients showing uncontrolled infection, other autoimmune disease, pregnancy or lactation were ineligible. Trimming shortened V by 7 bases and J by 4 bases, and 11 bases separated the two germline ends. The CDR3 is 13 amino acids. Germline V CDR1 and CDR2: SGHAT, FQNNGV. RNA transcripts gave rise to amplified TCR beta CDR3 regions. First-round RT-PCR of the TCR CDR3 relied on the HTBI primer set. A single record per CDR3 protein comes from TCRdb applying MiXCR to the multiplex PCR reads. The sample holds some 530,000 distinct CDR3 sequences, around a fifth seen once. The clonotype originates from a woman in her seventies with Graves' ophthalmopathy. Sequenced material: blood. The chain joins TRBV11-2 to TRBJ1-3, with D uncertain. Here the CDR3 reads CASNSGAGNTIYF. CDR3 nucleotides: TGTGCCAGCAACTCCGGCGCAGGAAACACCATATATTTT.